This T cell receptor (beta chain) is drawn from a study of early T cells in non-severe SARS-CoV-2 infection. At the level of the study: Unpaired chains resulted from sequencing bulk RNA of unsorted whole blood.

V was pared by 2 bases and J by 6 bases, with 10 bases between. The CDR3 has 13 amino acids. CDR1 is SGHRS, CDR2 YFSETQ, per germline. Each cDNA molecule carried a unique molecular identifier. TCRdb itself ran the 5' RACE reads through MiXCR, one entry per CDR3 protein. In the table there are tens of thousands of distinct CDR3 sequences, around 9.1% of which are singletons. This chain joins TRBV5-1 and TRBJ2-3; D is possibly TRBD2 (6 bases). This receptor was taken from an adult who was a healthcare worker with PCR-confirmed SARS-CoV-2 infection or an uninfected control (not recorded which). Sequencing used whole blood, obtained at baseline. CDR3: CASSLKGGDTQYF. The CDR3 region has the DNA TGCGCCAGCAGCTTAAAGGGAGGCGATACGCAGTATTTT.